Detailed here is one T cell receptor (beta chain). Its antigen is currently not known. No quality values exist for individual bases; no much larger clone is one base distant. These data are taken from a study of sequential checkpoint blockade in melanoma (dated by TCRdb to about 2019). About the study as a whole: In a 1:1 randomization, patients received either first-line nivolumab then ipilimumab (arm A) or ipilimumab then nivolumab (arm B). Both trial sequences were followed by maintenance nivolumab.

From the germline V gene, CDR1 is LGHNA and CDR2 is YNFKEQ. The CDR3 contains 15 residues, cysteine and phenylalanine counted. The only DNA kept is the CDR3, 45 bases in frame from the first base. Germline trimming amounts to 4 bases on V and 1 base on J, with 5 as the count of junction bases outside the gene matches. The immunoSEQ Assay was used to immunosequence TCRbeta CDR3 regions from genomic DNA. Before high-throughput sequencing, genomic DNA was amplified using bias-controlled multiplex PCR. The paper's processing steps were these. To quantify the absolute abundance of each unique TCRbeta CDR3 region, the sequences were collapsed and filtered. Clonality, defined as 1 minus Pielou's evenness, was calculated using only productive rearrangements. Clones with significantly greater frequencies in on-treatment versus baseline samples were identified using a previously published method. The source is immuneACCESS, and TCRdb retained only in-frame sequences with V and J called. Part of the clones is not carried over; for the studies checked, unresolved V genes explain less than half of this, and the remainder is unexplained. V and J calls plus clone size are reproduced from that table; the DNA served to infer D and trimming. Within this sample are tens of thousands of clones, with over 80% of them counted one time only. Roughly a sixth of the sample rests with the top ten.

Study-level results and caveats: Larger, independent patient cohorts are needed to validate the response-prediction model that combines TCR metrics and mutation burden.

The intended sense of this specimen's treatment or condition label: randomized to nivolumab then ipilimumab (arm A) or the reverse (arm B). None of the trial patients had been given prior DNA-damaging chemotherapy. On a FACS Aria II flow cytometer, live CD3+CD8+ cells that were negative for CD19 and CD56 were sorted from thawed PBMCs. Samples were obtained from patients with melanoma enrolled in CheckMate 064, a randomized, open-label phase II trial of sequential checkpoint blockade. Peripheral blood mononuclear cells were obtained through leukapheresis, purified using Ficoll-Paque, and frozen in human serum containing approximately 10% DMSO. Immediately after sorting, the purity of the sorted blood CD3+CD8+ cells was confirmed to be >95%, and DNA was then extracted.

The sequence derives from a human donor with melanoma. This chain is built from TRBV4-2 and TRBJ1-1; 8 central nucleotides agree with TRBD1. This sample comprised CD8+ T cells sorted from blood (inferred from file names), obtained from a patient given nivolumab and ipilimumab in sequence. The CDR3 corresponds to CASSLQGDGNTEAFF. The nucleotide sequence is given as TGTGCCAGCAGCCTACAGGGGGATGGGAACACTGAAGCTTTCTTT.